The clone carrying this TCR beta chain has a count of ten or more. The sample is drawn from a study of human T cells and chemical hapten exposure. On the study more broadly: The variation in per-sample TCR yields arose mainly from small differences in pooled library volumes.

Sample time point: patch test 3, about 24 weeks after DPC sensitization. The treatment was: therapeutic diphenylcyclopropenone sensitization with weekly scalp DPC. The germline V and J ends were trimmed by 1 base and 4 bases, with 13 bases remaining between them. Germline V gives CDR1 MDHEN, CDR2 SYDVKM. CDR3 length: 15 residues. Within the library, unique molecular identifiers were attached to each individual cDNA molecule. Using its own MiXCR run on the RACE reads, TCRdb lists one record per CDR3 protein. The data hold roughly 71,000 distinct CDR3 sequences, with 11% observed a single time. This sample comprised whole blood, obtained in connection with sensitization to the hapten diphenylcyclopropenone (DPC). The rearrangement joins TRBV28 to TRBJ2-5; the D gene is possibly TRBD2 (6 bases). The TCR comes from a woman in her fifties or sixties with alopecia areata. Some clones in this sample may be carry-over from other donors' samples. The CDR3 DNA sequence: TGTGCCAGCAGTTTATTGGGGAGGCCGGGAGAGACCCAGTACTTC. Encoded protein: CASSLLGRPGETQYF. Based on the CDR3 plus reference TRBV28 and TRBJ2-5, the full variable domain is DVKVTQSSRYLVKRTGEKVFLECVQDMDHENMFWYRQDPGLGLRLIYFSYDVKMKEKGDIPEGYSVSREKKERFSLILESASTNQTSMYLCASSLLGRPGETQYFGPGTRLLVL.